This TCR beta chain came from a study of blood T cell repertoires in COVID-19. Sequencing used immunoSEQ multiplex PCR; TCRdb keeps in-frame clones, though not all of them. The data hold more than 35,000 clones, with about 89% observed a single time. CDR3 length: 17 residues. Trimming left V 1 base short and J 6 bases short, with 20 bases between. Germline values: CDR1 SGHDN, CDR2 FVKESK. The sequence was collected from a human donor in a cohort sampled during active COVID-19. The chain couples TRBV14 to TRBJ2-3; D is possibly TRBD1 (6 bases). Sequencing used peripheral blood. The CDR3 nucleotides read TGTGCCAGCAGCCAAGTACAGGGAGTCATTCTAACGGATACGCAGTATTTT. Its protein product is CASSQVQGVILTDTQYF.